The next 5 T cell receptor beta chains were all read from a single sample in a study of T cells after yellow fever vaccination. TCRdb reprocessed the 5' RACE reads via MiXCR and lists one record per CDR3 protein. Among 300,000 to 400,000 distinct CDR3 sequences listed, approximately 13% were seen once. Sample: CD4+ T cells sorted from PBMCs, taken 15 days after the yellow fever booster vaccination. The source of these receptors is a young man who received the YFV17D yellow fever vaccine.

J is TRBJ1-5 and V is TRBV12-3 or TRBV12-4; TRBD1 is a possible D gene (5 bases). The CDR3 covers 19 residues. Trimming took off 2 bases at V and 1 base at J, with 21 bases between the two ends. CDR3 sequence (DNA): TGTGCCAGCAGTTTATTTAGTACAGGCCTCGTCATGAGCAATCAGCCCCAGCATTTT. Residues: CASSLFSTGLVMSNQPQHF.

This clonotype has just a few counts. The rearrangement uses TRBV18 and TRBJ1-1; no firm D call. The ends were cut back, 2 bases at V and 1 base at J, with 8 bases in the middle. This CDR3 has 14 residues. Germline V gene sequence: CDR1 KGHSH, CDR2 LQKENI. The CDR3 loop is CASSPTAENTEAFF. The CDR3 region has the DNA TGTGCCAGCTCACCAACCGCAGAGAACACTGAAGCTTTCTTT.

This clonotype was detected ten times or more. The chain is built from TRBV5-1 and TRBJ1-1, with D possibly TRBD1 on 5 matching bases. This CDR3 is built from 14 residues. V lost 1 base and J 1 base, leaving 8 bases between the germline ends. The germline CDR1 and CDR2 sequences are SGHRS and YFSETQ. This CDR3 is CASSLWGGNTEAFF. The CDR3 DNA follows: TGCGCCAGCAGCTTGTGGGGGGGGAACACTGAAGCTTTCTTT. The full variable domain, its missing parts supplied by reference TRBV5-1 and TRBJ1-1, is KAGVTQTPRYLIKTRGQQVTLSCSPISGHRSVSWYQQTPGQGLQFLFEYFSETQRNKGNFPGRFSGRQFSNSRSEMNVSTLELGDSALYLCASSLWGGNTEAFFGQGTRLTVV.

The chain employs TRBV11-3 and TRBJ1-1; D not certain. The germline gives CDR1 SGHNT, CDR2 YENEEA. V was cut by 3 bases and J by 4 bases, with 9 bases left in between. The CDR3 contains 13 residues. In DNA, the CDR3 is TGTGCCAGCAGCTTCGACGGAAGCACTGAAGCTTTCTTT. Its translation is CASSFDGSTEAFF. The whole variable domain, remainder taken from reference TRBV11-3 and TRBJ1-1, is EAGVVQSPRYKIIEKKQPVAFWCNPISGHNTLYWYLQNLGQGPELLIRYENEEAVDDSQLPKDRFSAERLKGVDSTLKIQPAELGDSAVYLCASSFDGSTEAFFGQGTRLTVV.

The CDR3 loop reads CASSLLSGASTDTQYF. In DNA form, the CDR3 reads TGTGCCAGCAGCCTCCTCTCTGGTGCTAGCACAGATACGCAGTATTTT. This chain uses TRBV7-9 with TRBJ2-3; D gene uncertain. Deletions cut 5 bases from V and 0 bases from J, with 15 bases between. Germline lookup yields CDR1 SEHNR and CDR2 FQNEAQ (reference sequence). The CDR3 is 16 residues long.